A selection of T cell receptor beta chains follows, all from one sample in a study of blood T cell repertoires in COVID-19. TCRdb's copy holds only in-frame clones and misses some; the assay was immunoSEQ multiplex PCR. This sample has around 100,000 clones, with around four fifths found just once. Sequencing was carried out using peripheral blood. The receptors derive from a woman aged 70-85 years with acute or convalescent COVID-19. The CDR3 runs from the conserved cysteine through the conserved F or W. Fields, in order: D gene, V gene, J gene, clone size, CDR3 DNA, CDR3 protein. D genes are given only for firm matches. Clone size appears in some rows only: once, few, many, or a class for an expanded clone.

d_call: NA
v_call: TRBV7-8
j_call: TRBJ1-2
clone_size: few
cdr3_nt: TGTGCCAGCAGCTCCGAAAGGGGTGGCTACACCTTC
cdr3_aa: CASSSERGGYTF

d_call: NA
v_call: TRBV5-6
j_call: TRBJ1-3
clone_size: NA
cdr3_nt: TGTGCCAGCAGCCCGGGTCGAAATCCTGGAAACACCATATATTTT
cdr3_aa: CASSPGRNPGNTIYF

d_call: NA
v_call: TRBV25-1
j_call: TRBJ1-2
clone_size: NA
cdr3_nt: TGTGCCAGCAGTGAGAAGCTAGGGGAACTGTATGGCTACACCTTC
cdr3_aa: CASSEKLGELYGYTF

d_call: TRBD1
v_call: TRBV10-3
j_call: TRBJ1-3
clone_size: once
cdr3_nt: TGTGCCATCAGGGGACAGGGAGATGGAAACACCATATATTTT
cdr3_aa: CAIRGQGDGNTIYF

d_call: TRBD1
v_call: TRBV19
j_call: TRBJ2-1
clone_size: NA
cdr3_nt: TGTGCCAGTAGTTCCCGGGACAGGACCTCCTACAATGAGCAGTTCTTC
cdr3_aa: CASSSRDRTSYNEQFF

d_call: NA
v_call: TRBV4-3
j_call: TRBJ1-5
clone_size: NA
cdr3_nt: TGCGCCAGCAGCCCTCTTGGCCAGCCCCAGCATTTT
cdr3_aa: CASSPLGQPQHF

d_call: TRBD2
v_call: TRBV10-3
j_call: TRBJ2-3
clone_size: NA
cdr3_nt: TGTGCCATCAGTGATAGCGGGGGGACCACAGATACGCAGTATTTT
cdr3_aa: CAISDSGGTTDTQYF

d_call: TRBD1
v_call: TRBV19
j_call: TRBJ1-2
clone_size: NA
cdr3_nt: TGTGCCAGTAGTTCCGGGACAGGGGGCGCGGACTATGGCTACACCTTC
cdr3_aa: CASSSGTGGADYGYTF

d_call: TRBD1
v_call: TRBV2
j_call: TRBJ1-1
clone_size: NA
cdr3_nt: TGTGCCAGCAGTCTCCGGACAGGGGACACTGAAGCTTTCTTT
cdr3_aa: CASSLRTGDTEAFF

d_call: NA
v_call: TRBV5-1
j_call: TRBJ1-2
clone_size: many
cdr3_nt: TGCGCCAGCAGCCTTTTGGGCGGGAACTATGGCTACACCTTC
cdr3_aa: CASSLLGGNYGYTF

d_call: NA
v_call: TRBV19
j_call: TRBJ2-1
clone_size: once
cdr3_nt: TGTGCCAGTAATACAGGGTTCGGCGACAATGAGCAGTTCTTC
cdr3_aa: CASNTGFGDNEQFF

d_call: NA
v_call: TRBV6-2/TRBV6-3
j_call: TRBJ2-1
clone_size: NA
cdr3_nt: TGTGCCAGCAGTATGCGAGACAATGAGCAGTTCTTC
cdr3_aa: CASSMRDNEQFF

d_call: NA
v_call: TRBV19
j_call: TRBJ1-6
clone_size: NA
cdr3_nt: TGTGCCAGTAGAACAGGACAGAGGAGCAATTCACCCCTCCACTTT
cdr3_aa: CASRTGQRSNSPLHF

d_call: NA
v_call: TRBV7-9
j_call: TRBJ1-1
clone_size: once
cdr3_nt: TGTGCCAGCAGCTTAGAGGCAGGCACTGAAGCTTTCTTT
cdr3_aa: CASSLEAGTEAFF

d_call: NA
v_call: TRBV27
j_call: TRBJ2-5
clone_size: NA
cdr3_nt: TGTGCCAGCAGGGGACACGATAAAGAGACCCAGTACTTC
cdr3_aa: CASRGHDKETQYF

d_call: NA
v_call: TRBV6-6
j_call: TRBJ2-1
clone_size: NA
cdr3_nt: TGTGCCAGCAGCCAGCCCCCCGGGAGTGAGCAGTTCTTC
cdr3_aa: CASSQPPGSEQFF

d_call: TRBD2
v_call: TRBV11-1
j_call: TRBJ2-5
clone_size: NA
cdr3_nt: TGTGCCAGCAGCCCTCAGCGGGGATTACAAGAGACCCAGTACTTC
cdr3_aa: CASSPQRGLQETQYF

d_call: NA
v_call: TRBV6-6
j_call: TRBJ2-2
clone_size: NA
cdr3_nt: TGTGCCAGCACGTTAGATGTAACCGGGGAGCTGTTTTTT
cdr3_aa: CASTLDVTGELFF

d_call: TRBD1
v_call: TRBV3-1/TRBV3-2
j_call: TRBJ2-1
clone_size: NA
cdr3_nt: TGTGCCAGCAGCCCGAAAACCGGGACAGGGACTGAGCAGTTCTTC
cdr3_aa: CASSPKTGTGTEQFF

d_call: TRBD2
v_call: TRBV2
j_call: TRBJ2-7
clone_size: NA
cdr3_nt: TGTGCCAGCAGTGGAGGCGGGGGGTACCCCTACGAGCAGTACTTC
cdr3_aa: CASSGGGGYPYEQYF

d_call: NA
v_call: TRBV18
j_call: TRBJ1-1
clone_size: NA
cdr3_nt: TGTGCCAGCTCACCCACAGGGTTGGAAGCTTTCTTT
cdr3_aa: CASSPTGLEAFF

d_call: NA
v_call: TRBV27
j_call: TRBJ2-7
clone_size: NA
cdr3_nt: TGTGCCAGCGCCGTGAAAGCCCACTACGAGCAGTACTTC
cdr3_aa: CASAVKAHYEQYF

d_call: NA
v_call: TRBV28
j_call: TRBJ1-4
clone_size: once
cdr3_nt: TGTGCCAGCAGTCTACGGGAGGGGAATGAAAAACTGTTTTTT
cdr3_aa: CASSLREGNEKLFF

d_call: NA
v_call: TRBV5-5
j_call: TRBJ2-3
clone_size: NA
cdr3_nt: TGTGCCAGCAGCCGAGGGGGGGCAGATACGCAGTATTTT
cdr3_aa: CASSRGGADTQYF

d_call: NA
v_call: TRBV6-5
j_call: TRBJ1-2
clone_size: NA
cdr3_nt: TGTGCCAGCAGTTACGGTGACAGGATCAACTATGGCTACACCTTC
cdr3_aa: CASSYGDRINYGYTF

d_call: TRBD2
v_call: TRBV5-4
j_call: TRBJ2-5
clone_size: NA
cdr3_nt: TGTGCCAGCAGCTTTGCGGGGGGGTTAAAAGAGACCCAGTACTTC
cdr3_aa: CASSFAGGLKETQYF

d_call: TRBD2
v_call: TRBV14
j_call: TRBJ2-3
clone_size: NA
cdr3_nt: TGTGCCAGCAGCCATAGACTAGCGGGGAACACAGATACGCAGTATTTT
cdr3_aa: CASSHRLAGNTDTQYF

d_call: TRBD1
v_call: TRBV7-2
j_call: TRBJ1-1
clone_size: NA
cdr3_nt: TGTGCCAGCAGCTCCACAACAACAGGGGACACTGAAGCTTTCTTT
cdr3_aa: CASSSTTTGDTEAFF

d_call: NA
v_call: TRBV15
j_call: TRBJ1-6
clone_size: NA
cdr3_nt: TGTGCCACCAGCAGAGACAGGGAATATAATTCACCCCTCCACTTT
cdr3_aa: CATSRDREYNSPLHF

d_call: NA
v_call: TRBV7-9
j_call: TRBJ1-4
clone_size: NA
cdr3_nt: TGTGCCAGCAACTTACCAGGGAACGGCGAAAAACTGTTTTTT
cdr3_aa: CASNLPGNGEKLFF

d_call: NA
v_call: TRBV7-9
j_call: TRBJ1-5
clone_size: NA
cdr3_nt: TGTGCCAGCAGCTTAATCGATCAGCCCCAGCATTTT
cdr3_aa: CASSLIDQPQHF

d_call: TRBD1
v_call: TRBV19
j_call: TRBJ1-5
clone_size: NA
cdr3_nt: TGTGCCAGTAGTATCGGGACAGGGGGTACGAGCAATCAGCCCCAGCATTTT
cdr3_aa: CASSIGTGGTSNQPQHF

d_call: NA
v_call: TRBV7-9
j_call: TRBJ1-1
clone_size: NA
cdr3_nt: TGTGCCAGCAGCTCCTCAGGGAAGGGGAACACTGAAGCTTTCTTT
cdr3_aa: CASSSSGKGNTEAFF

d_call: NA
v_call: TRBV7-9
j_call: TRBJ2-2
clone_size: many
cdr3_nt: TGTGCCAGCAGCTTCCGGGGGAACACCGGGGAGCTGTTTTTT
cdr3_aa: CASSFRGNTGELFF

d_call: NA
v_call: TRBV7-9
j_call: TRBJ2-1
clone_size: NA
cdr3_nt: TGTGCCAGCAGCTTAGCTACACCCGAGCAGTTCTTC
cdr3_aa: CASSLATPEQFF

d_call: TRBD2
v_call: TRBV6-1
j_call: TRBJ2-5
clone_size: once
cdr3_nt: TGTGCCAGCAGTGAAACAGCGGGGGGCCCGTGGGAGACCCAGTACTTC
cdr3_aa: CASSETAGGPWETQYF

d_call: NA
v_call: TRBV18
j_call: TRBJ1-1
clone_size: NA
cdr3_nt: TGTGCCAGCTCGCCGGACACGGGAGCTTTCTTT
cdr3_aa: CASSPDTGAFF

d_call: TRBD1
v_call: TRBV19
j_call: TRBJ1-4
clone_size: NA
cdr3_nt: TGTGCCAGTTCTCCCGGGACAGGGACGGAAAAACTGTTTTTT
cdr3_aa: CASSPGTGTEKLFF